This T cell receptor (beta chain) was identified in a study of blood T cell repertoires in COVID-19. Sequencing was performed with immunoSEQ multiplex PCR; in TCRdb, only in-frame clones are kept and a portion is missing. The sample carries 95,000 to 110,000 clones, about 93% recorded once. Looked up from germline, CDR1 is SNHLY and CDR2 is FYNNEI. The ends lost 4 bases at V and 7 bases at J; junction bases unmatched: 7. The CDR3 totals 14 residues. The TCR originated in a woman in her 30s with acute or convalescent COVID-19. The sample taken for sequencing was peripheral blood. This rearrangement joins TRBV2 to TRBJ1-1; 9 bases align to TRBD1. CDR3 protein: CASSGLQGAGEAFF. Written as DNA, the CDR3 is TGTGCCAGCAGTGGACTACAGGGGGCTGGTGAAGCTTTCTTT.